This paragraph covers one T cell receptor beta chain sequence. TCRdb's copy holds only in-frame clones and misses some; the assay was immunoSEQ multiplex PCR. The table lists around 15,000 clones, about nine tenths of them singletons. The germline V gene encodes CDR1 SGHAT and CDR2 FQNNGV. Trimming took 0 bases from V and 6 from J, leaving 5 bases between them. The CDR3 extends over 12 amino acids. The source of the sample is a study of T cells in localized non-small cell lung cancer. The sequence derives from a man aged 35 to 69 with stage III lung adenocarcinoma. Sequenced here: peripheral blood mononuclear cells, sampled before any cancer treatment. The V call is TRBV11-2, the J call TRBJ2-5; D ambiguous. The CDR3 DNA follows: TGTGCCAGCAGCTTAGATAGTAAGACCCAGTACTTC. As protein: CASSLDSKTQYF.